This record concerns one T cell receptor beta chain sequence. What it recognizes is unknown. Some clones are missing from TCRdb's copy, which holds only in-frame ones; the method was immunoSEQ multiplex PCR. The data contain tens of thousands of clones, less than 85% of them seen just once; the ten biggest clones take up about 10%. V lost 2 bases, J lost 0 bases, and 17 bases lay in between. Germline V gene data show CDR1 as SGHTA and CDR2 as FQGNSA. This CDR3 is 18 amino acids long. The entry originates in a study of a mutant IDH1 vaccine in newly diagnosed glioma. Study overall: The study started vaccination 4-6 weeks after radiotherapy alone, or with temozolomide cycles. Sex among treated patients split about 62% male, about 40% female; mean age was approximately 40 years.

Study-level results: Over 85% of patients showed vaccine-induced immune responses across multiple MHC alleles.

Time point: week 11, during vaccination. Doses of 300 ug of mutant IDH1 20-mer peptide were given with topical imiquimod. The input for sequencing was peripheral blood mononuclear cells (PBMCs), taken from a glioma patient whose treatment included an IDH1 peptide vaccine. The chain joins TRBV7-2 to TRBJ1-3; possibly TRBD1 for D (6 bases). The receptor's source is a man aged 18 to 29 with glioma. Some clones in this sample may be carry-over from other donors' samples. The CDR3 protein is CASSLWGGRPLSGNTIYF. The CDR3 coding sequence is TGTGCCAGCAGCTTATGGGGGGGCAGACCTCTCTCTGGAAACACCATATATTTT. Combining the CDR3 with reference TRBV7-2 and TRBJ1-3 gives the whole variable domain GAGVSQSPSNKVTEKGKDVELRCDPISGHTALYWYRQSLGQGLEFLIYFQGNSAPDKSGLPSDRFSAERTGGSVSTLTIQRTQQEDSAVYLCASSLWGGRPLSGNTIYFGEGSWLTVV.